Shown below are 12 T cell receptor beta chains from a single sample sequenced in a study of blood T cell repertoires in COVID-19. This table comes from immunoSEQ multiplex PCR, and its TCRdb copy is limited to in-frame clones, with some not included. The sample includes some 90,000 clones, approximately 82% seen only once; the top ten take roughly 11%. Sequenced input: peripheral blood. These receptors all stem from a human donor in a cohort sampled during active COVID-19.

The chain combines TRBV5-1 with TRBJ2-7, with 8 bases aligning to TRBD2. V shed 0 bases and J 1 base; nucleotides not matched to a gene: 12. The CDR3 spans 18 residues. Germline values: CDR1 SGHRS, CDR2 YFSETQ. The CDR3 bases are TGCGCCAGCAGCTTGGGTCCCACTTCAGCGGGAGCTTCCTACGAGCAGTACTTC. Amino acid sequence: CASSLGPTSAGASYEQYF.

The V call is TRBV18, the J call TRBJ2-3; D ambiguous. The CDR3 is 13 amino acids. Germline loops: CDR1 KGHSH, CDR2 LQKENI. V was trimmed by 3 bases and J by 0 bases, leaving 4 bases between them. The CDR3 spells CASSPESTDTQYF. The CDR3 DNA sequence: TGTGCCAGCTCACCGGAGAGCACAGATACGCAGTATTTT.

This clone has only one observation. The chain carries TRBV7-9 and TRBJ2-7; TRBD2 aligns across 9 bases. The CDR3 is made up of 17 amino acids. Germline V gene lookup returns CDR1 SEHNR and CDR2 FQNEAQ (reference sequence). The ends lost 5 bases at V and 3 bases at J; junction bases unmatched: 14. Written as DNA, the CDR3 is TGTGCCAGCAGCACCATCCTGGGACTAGCAAAAAGCTACGAGCAGTACTTC. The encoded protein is CASSTILGLAKSYEQYF.

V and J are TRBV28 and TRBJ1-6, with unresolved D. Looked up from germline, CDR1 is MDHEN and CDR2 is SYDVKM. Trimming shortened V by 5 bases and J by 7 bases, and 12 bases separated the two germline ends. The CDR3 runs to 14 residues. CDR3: CASSHRRVNSPLHF. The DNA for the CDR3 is TGTGCCAGCAGTCATCGGAGGGTAAATTCACCCCTCCACTTT.

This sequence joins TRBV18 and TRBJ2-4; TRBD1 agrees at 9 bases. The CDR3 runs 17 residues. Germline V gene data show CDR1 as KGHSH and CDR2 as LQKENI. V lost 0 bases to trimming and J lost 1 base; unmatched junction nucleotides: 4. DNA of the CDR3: TGTGCCAGCTCACCACCAGAGGACAGGGGTGCCAAAAACATTCAGTACTTC. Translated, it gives CASSPPEDRGAKNIQYF.

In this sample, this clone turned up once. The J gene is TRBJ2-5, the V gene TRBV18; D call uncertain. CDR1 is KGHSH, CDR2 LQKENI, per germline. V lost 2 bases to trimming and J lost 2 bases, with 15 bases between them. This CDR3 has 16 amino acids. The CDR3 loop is CASSPAAANLQETQYF. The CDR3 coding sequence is TGTGCCAGCTCACCAGCGGCTGCAAACCTGCAAGAGACCCAGTACTTC.

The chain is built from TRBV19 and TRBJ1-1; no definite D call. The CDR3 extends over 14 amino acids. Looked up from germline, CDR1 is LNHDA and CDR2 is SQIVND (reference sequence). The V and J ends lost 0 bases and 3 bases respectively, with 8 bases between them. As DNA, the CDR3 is TGTGCCAGTAGTATAGAGGTAGTGGACACTGAAGCTTTCTTT. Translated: CASSIEVVDTEAFF.

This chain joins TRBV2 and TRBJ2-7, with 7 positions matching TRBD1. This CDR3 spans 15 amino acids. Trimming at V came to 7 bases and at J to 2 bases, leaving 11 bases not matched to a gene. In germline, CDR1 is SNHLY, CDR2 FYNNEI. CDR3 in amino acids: CASTPQRQGTYEQYF. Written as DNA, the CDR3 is TGTGCCAGCACCCCACAACGACAGGGCACCTACGAGCAGTACTTC.

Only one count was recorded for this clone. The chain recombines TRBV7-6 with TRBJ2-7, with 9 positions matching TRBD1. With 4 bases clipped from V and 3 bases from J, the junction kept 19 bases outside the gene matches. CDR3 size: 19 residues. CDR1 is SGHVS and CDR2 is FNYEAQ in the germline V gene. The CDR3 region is CASSSFTGGDNRRSYEQYF. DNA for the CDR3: TGTGCCAGCAGCTCTTTTACAGGGGGCGATAACCGGCGGAGCTACGAGCAGTACTTC. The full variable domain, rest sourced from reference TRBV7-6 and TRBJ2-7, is GAGVSQSPRYKVTKRGQDVALRCDPISGHVSLYWYRQALGQGPEFLTYFNYEAQQDKSGLPNDRFSAERPEGSISTLTIQRTEQRDSAMYRCASSSFTGGDNRRSYEQYFGPGTRLTVT.

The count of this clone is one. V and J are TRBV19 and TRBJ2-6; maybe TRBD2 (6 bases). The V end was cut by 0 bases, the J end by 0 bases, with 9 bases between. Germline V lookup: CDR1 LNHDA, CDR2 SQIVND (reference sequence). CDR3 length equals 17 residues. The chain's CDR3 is CASSIDRRGSGANVLTF. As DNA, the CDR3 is TGTGCCAGTAGTATAGATAGGCGGGGCTCTGGGGCCAACGTCCTGACTTTC.

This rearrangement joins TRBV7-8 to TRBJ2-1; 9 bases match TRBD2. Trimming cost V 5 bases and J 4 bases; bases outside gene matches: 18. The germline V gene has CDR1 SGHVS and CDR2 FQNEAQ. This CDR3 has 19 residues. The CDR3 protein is CASSLEGSSGSLGYNEQFF. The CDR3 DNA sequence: TGTGCCAGCAGCCTAGAGGGGAGTAGCGGGAGTTTGGGATACAATGAGCAGTTCTTC.

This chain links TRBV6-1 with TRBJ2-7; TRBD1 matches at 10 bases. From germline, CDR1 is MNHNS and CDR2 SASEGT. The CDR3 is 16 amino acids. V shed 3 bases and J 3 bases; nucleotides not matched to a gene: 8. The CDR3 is CASSDRTGGLDYEQYF. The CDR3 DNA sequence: TGTGCCAGCAGTGATCGGACAGGGGGATTGGACTACGAGCAGTACTTC.